Listed below are T cell receptor beta chains from one sample, sequenced in a study of shared clonotypes between healthy human individuals. The assay was immunoSEQ multiplex PCR, and TCRdb's table has in-frame clones only and misses some. This table holds about half a million clones, over 70% found once. The material sequenced was PBMCs. Source of these receptors: a woman aged 40 to 55 in good health. Some clones in this sample may be carry-over from other donors' samples. Both conserved end residues are part of each CDR3. The order of the fields is CDR3 length, clone size, J gene, D gene, V gene, CDR3 DNA, CDR3 protein. A D gene is named only where the DNA matches it firmly. Where a row states a size, it is once, few, many or the class of an expanded clone; other rows omit it.

>13|NA|TRBJ2-3|NA|TRBV27
TGTGCCAGCAGTTTATACGACCGGGGTACGCAGTATTTT
CASSLYDRGTQYF
>15|NA|TRBJ1-4|TRBD1|TRBV7-8
TGTGCCAGCAGCTTAGAGACAGGGGGATTCGGAAAACTGTTTTTT
CASSLETGGFGKLFF
>15|NA|TRBJ1-4|TRBD1|TRBV7-9
TGTGCCAGCAGCCCTGGGACAGCTAAAAATGAAAAACTGTTTTTT
CASSPGTAKNEKLFF
>15|once|TRBJ2-1|TRBD2|TRBV5-4
TGTGCCAGCAGCTTGGAAGCGGGAGGGACCAATGAGCAGTTCTTC
CASSLEAGGTNEQFF
>15|NA|TRBJ2-5|TRBD1|TRBV2
TGTGCCAGCAAGTCCCAGACAGGGATGAGGGAGACCCAGTACTTC
CASKSQTGMRETQYF
>12|few|TRBJ1-1|NA|TRBV11-2
TGTGCCAGCAGCCCTACGACAGGATTTGCTTTCTTT
CASSPTTGFAFF
>17|many|TRBJ2-6|TRBD2|TRBV4-2
TGTGCCAGCAGCCAAGATGCGGGGGTAGCTGGGGCCAACGTCCTGACTTTC
CASSQDAGVAGANVLTF
>15|once|TRBJ2-1|TRBD2|TRBV7-9
TGTGCCAGCAGCTTAGGGGGGACTAGCGGGAGATTCCAGTTCTTC
CASSLGGTSGRFQFF
>15|few|TRBJ2-3|NA|TRBV6-5
TGTGCCAGCAGGACCGCGGGGCCATCCACAGATACGCAGTATTTT
CASRTAGPSTDTQYF
>13|NA|TRBJ2-7|TRBD1|TRBV6-5
TGTGCCAGCAGCCCCTTTTCAGGGGGCGAGCAGTACTTC
CASSPFSGGEQYF
>13|NA|TRBJ2-5|TRBD1|TRBV11-2
TGTGCCAGCAGTCGGGACAGACAAGAGACCCAGTACTTC
CASSRDRQETQYF
>14|NA|TRBJ2-2|NA|TRBV10-2
TGCGCCAGCAGTGAGCGGCTGACCGGCGGGGAGCTGTTTTTT
CASSERLTGGELFF
>19|once|TRBJ2-7|TRBD1|TRBV5-4
TGTGCCAGCAGCCCTAGCCAGGGGACAGCGAGGCCTTTGACCTACGAGCAGTACTTC
CASSPSQGTARPLTYEQYF
>14|NA|TRBJ2-5|NA|TRBV14
TGTGCCAGCAGCTACCTTCTAGGGCAAGAGACCCAGTACTTC
CASSYLLGQETQYF
>13|many|TRBJ2-1|TRBD1|TRBV16
TGTGCCAGCAGCCACCCCCCGGACAGGCGGGAGTTCTTC
CASSHPPDRREFF
>11|NA|TRBJ2-7|NA|TRBV28
TGTGCCAGCAGTTTGGCCCTCGAGCAGTACTTC
CASSLALEQYF
>18|NA|TRBJ2-1|TRBD2|TRBV7-8
TGTGCCAGCAGCTTAAGGCCTAGCGGGAGTGGTAGCCACAATGAGCAGTTCTTC
CASSLRPSGSGSHNEQFF
>17|NA|TRBJ2-3|NA|TRBV4-1
TGCGCCAGCAGCCAAGTAGTAGGGCAGATCCGCACAGATACGCAGTATTTT
CASSQVVGQIRTDTQYF
>14|NA|TRBJ2-7|TRBD2|TRBV30
TGTGCCTGGAGTCCGGGACTAGCGGGAGACCAGCAGTACTTC
CAWSPGLAGDQQYF
>14|NA|TRBJ2-5|NA|TRBV7-8
TGTGCCAGCAGCCCTGGGCGGACCCAAGAGACCCAGTACTTC
CASSPGRTQETQYF
>15|NA|TRBJ2-4|TRBD1|TRBV9
TGTGCCAGCAGCGATGGGGGGACAGGGGTTAACATTCAGTACTTC
CASSDGGTGVNIQYF
>14|NA|TRBJ2-3|NA|TRBV7-2
TGTGCCAGCACCAGGCGGGGAGCCACAGATACGCAGTATTTT
CASTRRGATDTQYF
>15|NA|TRBJ2-1|NA|TRBV5-1
TGCGCCAGCAGCTCAGGGTGGATGGGGGACAATGAGCAGTTCTTC
CASSSGWMGDNEQFF
>15|NA|TRBJ2-7|NA|TRBV21-1
TGTGCCAGCAGCAAAAGTGGACAGGTTTCCCACGAGCAGTACTTC
CASSKSGQVSHEQYF
>15|once|TRBJ2-7|TRBD1|TRBV4-1
TGCGCCAGCAGCCAAGAGGGACAGGGTACCTACGAGCAGTACTTC
CASSQEGQGTYEQYF
>13|once|TRBJ1-4|TRBD1|TRBV10-3
TGTGCCATCAAACAGGGGACTAATGAAAAACTGTTTTTT
CAIKQGTNEKLFF
>12|NA|TRBJ1-1|NA|TRBV11-2
TGTGCCAGCAGCTCCGGGGGCACTGAAGCTTTCTTT
CASSSGGTEAFF